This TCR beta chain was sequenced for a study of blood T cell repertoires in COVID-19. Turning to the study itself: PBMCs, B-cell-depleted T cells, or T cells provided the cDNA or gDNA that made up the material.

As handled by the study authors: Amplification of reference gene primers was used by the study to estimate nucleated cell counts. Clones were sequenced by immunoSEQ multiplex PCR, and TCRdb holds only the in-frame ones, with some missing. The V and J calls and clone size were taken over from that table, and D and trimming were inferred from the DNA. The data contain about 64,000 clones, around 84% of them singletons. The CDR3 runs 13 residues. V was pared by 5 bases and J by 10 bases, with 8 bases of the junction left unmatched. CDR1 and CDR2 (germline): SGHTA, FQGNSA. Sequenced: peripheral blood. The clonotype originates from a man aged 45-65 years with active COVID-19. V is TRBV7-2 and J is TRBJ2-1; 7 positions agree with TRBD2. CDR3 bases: TGTGCCAGCAGCCCCCCTCGGCGGGGGGAGCAGTTCTTC. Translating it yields CASSPPRRGEQFF.